This entry is about one T cell receptor (beta chain). What it recognizes is unknown. This record comes from a study of T cell responses to AZD1222 COVID-19 vaccine. Whole-study findings and limits: Unmutated variant regions reportedly attract nearly half of all spike-specific TCRs. Repertoire sampling occurred only after the peak T cell response. Spike-specific TCR breadth and depth grew following two AZD1222 doses.

Libraries were prepared by immunoSEQ multiplex PCR; TCRdb keeps only in-frame clonotypes and omits some of them. Altogether about 150,000 clones are present, around 94% being singletons, with the ten largest covering roughly 1.2%. V lost 6 bases and J lost 2; bases outside the gene matches: 13. This CDR3 has 17 amino acids. From germline, CDR1 is ENHRY and CDR2 SYGVKD. This chain links TRBV10-3 with TRBJ2-3; 8 bases are shared with TRBD2. The input for sequencing was peripheral blood, taken on day 0 of AZD1222 vaccination. The clonotype comes from an adult in good health. CDR3 loop: CAISTIIAGSYTDTQYF. The DNA of the CDR3 is TGTGCCATCAGCACCATTATAGCGGGGTCCTACACAGATACGCAGTATTTT.